Listed below are T cell receptor beta chains from one sample, sequenced in a study of human T cells and chemical hapten exposure. TCRdb itself ran the RACE reads through MiXCR, one entry per CDR3 protein. The sample lists about 98,000 distinct CDR3 sequences, 11% occurring once. Sequenced material: whole blood, taken in connection with sensitization to the hapten diphenylcyclopropenone (DPC). The receptor source for this set is a woman aged 55-70 years with alopecia areata. Some clones in this sample may be carry-over from other donors' samples. The CDR3 runs from the conserved cysteine through the conserved F or W. Fields, in order: J gene, D gene, V gene, clone size, CDR3 DNA, CDR3 protein. A D gene is named only where the DNA matches it firmly. A clone size is listed for some rows: how often the clone was seen (once, few, many), or a class if it is expanded.

TRBJ2-5 | . | TRBV12-3/TRBV12-4 | many | TGTGCCAGCAGTTTGGGGCAAGAGACCCAGTACTTC | CASSLGQETQYF
TRBJ2-6 | TRBD1 | TRBV2 | many | TGTGCCAGCAGTGTGGGACAGGGGGCCGCCCTGACTTTC | CASSVGQGAALTF
TRBJ1-2 | . | TRBV2 | few | TGTGCCAGCACCGACTTTCAGGGTTACTATGGCTACACCTTC | CASTDFQGYYGYTF
TRBJ1-1 | . | TRBV10-2 | many | TGCGCCAGCAGTGAGTTGAAGAACACTGAAGCTTTCTTT | CASSELKNTEAFF
TRBJ2-3 | TRBD2 | TRBV6-1 | many | TGTGCCAGCAGTGAGCGACTAGCGGTACCAGATACGCAGTATTTT | CASSERLAVPDTQYF
TRBJ2-3 | TRBD1 | TRBV7-8 | many | TGTGCCAGCAGCTCGCCCCGGGACCGAAGTCAGGGGGTCGATACGCAGTATTTT | CASSSPRDRSQGVDTQYF
TRBJ1-4 | . | TRBV12-3/TRBV12-4 | many | TGTGCCAGCAGTCCCCCCCCAACTAATGAAAAACTGTTTTTT | CASSPPPTNEKLFF
TRBJ2-2 | TRBD1 | TRBV10-3 | . | TGTGCCATCAGCGGGACAGAGCCGAACACCGGGGAGCTGTTTTTT | CAISGTEPNTGELFF
TRBJ2-1 | . | TRBV4-1 | . | TGCGCCAGCAGCCCCTGGGGGGGGCCCGCTGAGCAGTTCTTC | CASSPWGGPAEQFF
TRBJ1-1 | . | TRBV29-1 | many | TGCAGCGTTGAGAGGGGGGGTTTGGCTGAAGCTTTCTTT | CSVERGGLAEAFF
TRBJ2-7 | TRBD2 | TRBV25-1 | many | TGTGCCAGCAGTGAATATATATCTCCCGGGACTAGCGGGGTTGACGAGCAGTACTTC | CASSEYISPGTSGVDEQYF
TRBJ1-1 | . | TRBV5-1 | few | TGCGCCAGCAGCTTGGGACAGGTCTACACTGAAGCTTTCTTT | CASSLGQVYTEAFF
TRBJ2-3 | . | TRBV9 | few | TGTGCCAGCAACCAAGGGGCAGATACGCAGTATTTT | CASNQGADTQYF
TRBJ2-1 | TRBD2 | TRBV5-6 | . | TGTGCCAGCAGCTTGGCCGGGTGGGTAGCGGGGGAGCAGTTCTTC | CASSLAGWVAGEQFF
TRBJ2-1 | . | TRBV10-2 | . | TGCGCCAGCAACCCCAGACAGGGGGCGGGGGGGAGCCACAATGAGCAGTTCTTC | CASNPRQGAGGSHNEQFF
TRBJ1-4 | TRBD1 | TRBV5-1 | few | TGCGCCAGCAGCCCCGGGACAGATGAAAAACTGTTTTTT | CASSPGTDEKLFF
TRBJ2-1 | . | TRBV19 | many | TGTGCCAGTAGTATCCTAGCGTCCCCCTACAATGAGCAGTTCTTC | CASSILASPYNEQFF
TRBJ2-7 | . | TRBV6-2/TRBV6-3 | . | TGTGCCAGCAGTCCCGGACTCTCAAGCTCCTACGAGCAGTACTTC | CASSPGLSSSYEQYF
TRBJ2-3 | TRBD2 | TRBV7-2 | . | TGTGCCAGCAGCTTACTAGCGGGGCCCCCGGATACGCAGTATTTT | CASSLLAGPPDTQYF
TRBJ2-7 | . | TRBV29-1 | few | TGCAGCCGAGTTTTCCGGGAATCTTCCTACGAGCAGTACTTC | CSRVFRESSYEQYF
TRBJ1-1 | . | TRBV7-2 | many | TGTGCCAGCAGCTTAGCTATTTTGGGAACTGAAGCTTTCTTT | CASSLAILGTEAFF
TRBJ1-5 | . | TRBV5-4 | many | TGTGCCAGCAGCTTGGTTGGTCAGCCCCAGCATTTT | CASSLVGQPQHF
TRBJ1-5 | TRBD1 | TRBV5-6 | few | TGTGCCAGCAGCCCCGGGACAGGACATCAGCCCCAGCATTTT | CASSPGTGHQPQHF
TRBJ1-1 | . | TRBV6-5 | many | TGTGCCAGCAGCAAGGGGATGACTGAAGCTTTCTTT | CASSKGMTEAFF
TRBJ1-2 | TRBD1 | TRBV7-9 | . | TGTGCCAGCAGCCAACCCGGCCCCGGGACAGCGCATGGCTACACCTTC | CASSQPGPGTAHGYTF
TRBJ1-1 | . | TRBV5-1 | many | TGCGCCAGCCATGCTGCCCCCGACACTGAAGCTTTCTTT | CASHAAPDTEAFF
TRBJ2-1 | . | TRBV6-2/TRBV6-3 | . | TGTGCCAGCAGTGACAACTTGGGGGATGAGCAGTTCTTC | CASSDNLGDEQFF
TRBJ2-1 | TRBD2 | TRBV7-9 | many | TGTGCCAGCAGCTTAGGCAATGTTGCGGGGGAGTACTTCTTC | CASSLGNVAGEYFF
TRBJ2-7 | . | TRBV30 | many | TGTGCCTGGAGCGCACTGAGGGAGCAGTACTTC | CAWSALREQYF
TRBJ2-7 | . | TRBV12-3/TRBV12-4 | many | TGTGCCAGCAACTCTGGGTTGAGTCCCGAGCAGTACTTC | CASNSGLSPEQYF
TRBJ2-7 | . | TRBV11-3 | many | TGTGCCAGCAGCCCCCCGGGCCAAGAGGGCGAGCAGTACTTC | CASSPPGQEGEQYF
TRBJ1-3 | TRBD1 | TRBV6-5 | . | TGTGCCAGCTCGTCCCAGGGGGCGATTGGGAACACCATATATTTT | CASSSQGAIGNTIYF
TRBJ2-3 | TRBD1 | TRBV2 | many | TGTGCCAGCAGGGAGACAGGGGGAGTCACAGATACGCAGTATTTT | CASRETGGVTDTQYF
TRBJ2-5 | TRBD2 | TRBV7-3 | once | TGTGCCAGCAGCCCAAGCGGGAGCCAAGAGACCCAGTACTTC | CASSPSGSQETQYF
TRBJ1-1 | TRBD1 | TRBV9 | . | TGTGCCAGCAGCGGCAGGGGGGACATGAACACTGAAGCTTTCTTT | CASSGRGDMNTEAFF
TRBJ1-1 | . | TRBV7-9 | many | TGTGCCAGCAGCTTAGCAGGGTGGAATAGTGAAGCTTTCTTT | CASSLAGWNSEAFF
TRBJ2-3 | TRBD1 | TRBV6-5 | . | TGTGCCAGCAGTAGATCGATGACAGGGCACACAGATACGCAGTATTTT | CASSRSMTGHTDTQYF
TRBJ2-7 | TRBD1 | TRBV11-2 | . | TGTGCCAGCAGCTTAGTATCTTCTAGGCCAGGGGGCTTATACGAGCAGTACTTC | CASSLVSSRPGGLYEQYF
TRBJ2-7 | . | TRBV10-2 | few | TGCGCCAGCAGTGCCACCTCCTACGAGCAGTACTTC | CASSATSYEQYF
TRBJ1-1 | TRBD1 | TRBV27 | . | TGTGCCAGCAGTCTCCGGACAGGAATAATGAACACTGAAGCTTTCTTT | CASSLRTGIMNTEAFF
TRBJ1-1 | TRBD1 | TRBV2 | many | TGTGCCAGCAGTCGGGAGGGACAGGCTTTCTTT | CASSREGQAFF
TRBJ2-1 | . | TRBV7-2 | once | TGTGCCAGCAGCTCCTCGTGGGCGCTTAATGAGCAGTTCTTC | CASSSSWALNEQFF
TRBJ2-1 | . | TRBV6-5 | . | TGTGCCAGCTCCCTGGGTACAGGGCGGAATGAGCAGTTCTTC | CASSLGTGRNEQFF
TRBJ1-2 | TRBD1 | TRBV7-9 | many | TGTGCCAGCAGCTTGGGACAGAACAACTATGGCTACACCTTC | CASSLGQNNYGYTF